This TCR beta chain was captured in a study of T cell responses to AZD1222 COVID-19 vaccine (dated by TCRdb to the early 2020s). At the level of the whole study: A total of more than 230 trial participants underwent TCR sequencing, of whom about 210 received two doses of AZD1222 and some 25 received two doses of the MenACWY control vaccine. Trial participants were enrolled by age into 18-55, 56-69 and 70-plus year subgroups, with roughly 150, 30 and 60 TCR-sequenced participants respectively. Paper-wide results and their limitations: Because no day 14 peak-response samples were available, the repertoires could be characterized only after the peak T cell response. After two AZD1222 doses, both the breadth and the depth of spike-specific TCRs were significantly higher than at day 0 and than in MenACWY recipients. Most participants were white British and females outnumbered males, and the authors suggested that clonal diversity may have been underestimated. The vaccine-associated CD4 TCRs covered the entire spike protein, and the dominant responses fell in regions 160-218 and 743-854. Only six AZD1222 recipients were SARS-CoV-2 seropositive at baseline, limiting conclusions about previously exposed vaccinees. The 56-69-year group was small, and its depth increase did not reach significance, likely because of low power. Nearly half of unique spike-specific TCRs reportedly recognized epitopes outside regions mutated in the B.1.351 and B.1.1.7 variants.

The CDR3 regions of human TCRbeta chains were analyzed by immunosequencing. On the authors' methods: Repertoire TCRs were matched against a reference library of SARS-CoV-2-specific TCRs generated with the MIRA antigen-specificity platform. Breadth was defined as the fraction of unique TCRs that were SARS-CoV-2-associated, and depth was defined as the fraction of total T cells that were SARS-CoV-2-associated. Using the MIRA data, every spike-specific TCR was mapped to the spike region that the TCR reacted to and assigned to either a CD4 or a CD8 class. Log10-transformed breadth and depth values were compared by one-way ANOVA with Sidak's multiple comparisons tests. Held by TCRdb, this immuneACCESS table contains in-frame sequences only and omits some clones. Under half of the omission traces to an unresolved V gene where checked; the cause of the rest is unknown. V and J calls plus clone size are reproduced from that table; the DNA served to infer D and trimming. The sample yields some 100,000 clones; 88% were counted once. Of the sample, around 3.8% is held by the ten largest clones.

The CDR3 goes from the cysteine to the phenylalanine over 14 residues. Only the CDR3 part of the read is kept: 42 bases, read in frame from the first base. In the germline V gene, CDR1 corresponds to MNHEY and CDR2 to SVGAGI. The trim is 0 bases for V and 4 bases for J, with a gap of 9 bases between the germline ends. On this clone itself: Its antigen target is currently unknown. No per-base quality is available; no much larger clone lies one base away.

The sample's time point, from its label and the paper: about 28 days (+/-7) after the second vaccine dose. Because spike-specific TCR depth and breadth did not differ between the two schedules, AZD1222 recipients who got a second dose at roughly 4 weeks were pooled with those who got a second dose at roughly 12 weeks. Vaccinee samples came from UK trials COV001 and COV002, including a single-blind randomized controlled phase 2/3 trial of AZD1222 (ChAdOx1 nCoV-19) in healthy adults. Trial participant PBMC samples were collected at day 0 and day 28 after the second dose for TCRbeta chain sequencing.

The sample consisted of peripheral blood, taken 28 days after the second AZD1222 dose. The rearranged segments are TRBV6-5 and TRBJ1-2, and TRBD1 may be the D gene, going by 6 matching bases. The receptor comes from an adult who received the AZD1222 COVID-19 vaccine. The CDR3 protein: CASSYSDSTYGYTF. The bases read TGTGCCAGCAGTTACTCGGACAGTACCTATGGCTACACCTTC.